Sequencing of this T cell receptor (beta chain) was carried out in a study of T cells in Graves' hyperthyroidism and ophthalmopathy. TCR beta CDR3 regions were amplified from RNA transcripts. The HTBI set primed first-round TCR CDR3 RT-PCR. TCRdb redid the calling of the multiplex PCR reads with MiXCR, one entry per CDR3 protein. The table lists about 560,000 distinct CDR3 sequences, over 15% of them singletons. The CDR3 runs 13 residues. V lost 2 bases, J lost 3 bases, and 4 bases lay in between. Germline values: CDR1 MNHNS, CDR2 SASEGT. This TCR came from a woman between 18 and 29 years old with Graves' hyperthyroidism. Material: blood. The chain recombines TRBV6-1 with TRBJ2-2; D not resolved. CDR3 residues: CASSEQDTGELFF. In nucleotides, the CDR3 is TGTGCCAGCAGTGAACAAGACACCGGGGAGCTGTTTTTT.